This T cell receptor beta chain was sequenced in a study of T cell responses to AZD1222 COVID-19 vaccine (dated by TCRdb to the early 2020s). Broadly, across the study: AZD1222 recipients with second doses at about 4 weeks or about 12 weeks were pooled, because spike-specific TCR depth and breadth did not differ between schedules. TCR sequencing covered fewer than 250 trial participants: 207 given two doses of AZD1222 and about 26 given two doses of MenACWY control vaccine. Trial participants were enrolled into age subgroups of 18-55, 56-69 and 70-plus years, which contained about 160, 30 and 59 TCR-sequenced participants, respectively. The research as a whole found: Conclusions about previously exposed vaccinees are limited because only a handful of AZD1222 recipients were SARS-CoV-2 seropositive at baseline. In the small 56-69-year group, the increase in depth fell short of significance, most likely because of low power. CD4 TCRs associated with the vaccine covered the entire spike protein, and the dominant responses were in regions 160-218 and 743-854. Epitopes outside the regions mutated in the B.1.351 and B.1.1.7 variants were reportedly recognized by nearly half of the unique spike-specific TCRs. Because no day 14 peak-response samples were available, the repertoires could be characterized only after the peak T cell response. After two AZD1222 doses, spike-specific TCR breadth and depth were significantly higher than at day 0 and than in MenACWY recipients. Most participants were white British and females outnumbered males, and the authors suggested that clonal diversity may have been underestimated.

The CDR3, from cysteine to phenylalanine, totals 15 residues. Left in the record is the CDR3 DNA by itself, 45 bases read in frame from the first base. Trimming at the junction amounts to 2 bases on V and 2 bases on J, and the germline ends lie 11 bases apart. In the germline V gene (reference sequence), CDR1 corresponds to MNHEY and CDR2 to SMNVEV. The CDR3 regions of human TCRbeta chains were analyzed by immunosequencing. The source study handled its data this way. TCRs in the repertoires were compared against a reference library of SARS-CoV-2-specific TCRs that had been generated with the MIRA antigen-specificity platform. Breadth was defined as the fraction of unique TCRs that were SARS-CoV-2-associated, and depth was defined as the fraction of total T cells that were SARS-CoV-2-associated. Using the MIRA data, each spike-specific TCR was assigned both to the spike region to which the TCR was reactive and to a CD4 or CD8 class. Log10-transformed breadth and depth values were compared by one-way ANOVA with Sidak's multiple comparisons tests. Held by TCRdb, this immuneACCESS table contains in-frame sequences only and omits some clones. Under half of the omission traces to an unresolved V gene where checked; the cause of the rest is unknown. For V, J and clone size, that table is used; D and trimming come from the DNA. The sample has around 150,000 clones on record, roughly 90% of them singletons. The top ten constitute approximately 1.8% of the sample.

Comments on this clone: The specificity of this receptor is unknown. Base qualities were left out, and no much larger clone turns up one base away.

Taken with the paper, the label for time point translates to: baseline before first vaccination. Vaccinee samples were obtained from the UK trials COV001 and COV002, which included a single-blind randomized controlled phase 2/3 trial of AZD1222 (ChAdOx1 nCoV-19) in healthy adults. For TCRbeta chain sequencing, PBMC samples from trial participants were taken at day 0 and at day 28 after the second dose. This TCR derives from an adult in good health. The chain is made from TRBV27 and TRBJ2-3; no D segment can be confidently identified. The sample here was peripheral blood, taken on day 0 of AZD1222 vaccination. The DNA is TGTGCCAGCAGTTTACTTAGGCTCAACACAGATACGCAGTATTTT. This gives the protein CASSLLRLNTDTQYF.